The clone carrying this T cell receptor (beta chain) was seen more than once but under ten times. The data derive from a study of blood T cell repertoires in COVID-19. Background on the study: T cells, B-cell-depleted T cells, or PBMCs provided the cDNA or gDNA that served as material.

The V segment lost 5 bases and the J segment 5 bases; nucleotides outside the gene matches: 10. The length of the CDR3 is 16 residues. CDR1 is SEHNR and CDR2 is FQNEAQ in the germline V gene (reference sequence). The method was immunoSEQ multiplex PCR; TCRdb's version includes in-frame clones alone and lacks a portion of them. The sample records roughly 410,000 clones, approximately 90% being singletons. This clonotype was obtained from a middle-aged woman with COVID-19, enrolled during active disease. The material sequenced was peripheral blood. V and J are TRBV7-9 and TRBJ2-3; 10 bases map to TRBD2. The CDR3 reads CASSLSSSGSGDTQYF. The DNA for the CDR3 is TGTGCCAGCAGCCTAAGCTCTAGCGGGAGTGGAGATACGCAGTATTTT.